These 27 T cell receptor beta chains share one sample of origin, sequenced in a study of cytomegalovirus exposure and HLA in healthy donors. The PCR used 60 Vbeta and 13 Jbeta primers. The data were produced by immunoSEQ multiplex PCR, yet TCRdb's version contains in-frame clones alone and is incomplete. Among 90,000 to 100,000 clones listed, around four fifths were seen once. Source material: PBMCs. These receptor sequences come from a woman between 35 and 50 years old in good health and CMV-seronegative.

This clone was detected once. The chain has TRBV27 and TRBJ2-7; 8 bases fit TRBD1. V lost 3 bases to trimming and J lost 4 bases; unmatched junction nucleotides: 5. Germline loops: CDR1 MNHEY, CDR2 SMNVEV (reference sequence). The CDR3 contains 14 residues. CDR3 sequence reads: CASSLSNRGYEQYF. In DNA, the CDR3 is TGTGCCAGCAGTTTGTCGAACAGGGGGTACGAGCAGTACTTC.

The V gene is TRBV4-3, the J gene TRBJ1-2; possibly TRBD1 for D (5 bases). CDR1 and CDR2 from the germline V gene are LGHNA and YSLEER. V was clipped by 0 bases and J by 7 bases, with 12 bases between them. This CDR3 has 14 residues. CDR3 in amino acids: CASSQDRGGVGYTF. CDR3 nucleotide sequence: TGCGCCAGCAGCCAAGATCGGGGGGGGGTTGGCTACACCTTC.

In its sample, this clone was seen a few times. V usage is TRBV6-1 and J usage is TRBJ2-7; perhaps TRBD2 as D (6 bases). Germline CDR1 reads MNHNS; CDR2 reads SASEGT. V shed 4 bases and J shed 3 bases, with 13 bases lying between them. The CDR3 is 14 residues long. The CDR3 region is CASSGRGRNYEQYF. The CDR3 bases are TGTGCCAGCAGTGGGAGGGGCAGGAACTACGAGCAGTACTTC.

The chain carries TRBV7-6 and TRBJ1-1, with a possible D match to TRBD1 (5 bases). The CDR3 totals 15 residues. The germline V gene encodes CDR1 SGHVS and CDR2 FNYEAQ. V lost 2 bases and J 0 bases, leaving 10 bases between the germline ends. In DNA, the CDR3 is TGTGCCAGCAGCTTACGGGGGGACCTGAACACTGAAGCTTTCTTT. Translated, it gives CASSLRGDLNTEAFF.

The chain recombines TRBV5-1 with TRBJ2-3, with TRBD1 matching 10 bases. Losses at the gene ends were 4 bases for V and 6 bases for J; bases not matched to a gene: 5. Looked up from germline, CDR1 is SGHRS and CDR2 is YFSETQ. The CDR3 length is 14 residues. The DNA for the CDR3 is TGCGCCAGCAGCGTGACAGGGGGCAGGGATACGCAGTATTTT. Translating it yields CASSVTGGRDTQYF.

This chain links TRBV5-4 with TRBJ2-5, with TRBD1 matching 10 bases. CDR1 SGHNT and CDR2 YYREEE come from the germline V gene (reference sequence). CDR3 size: 15 residues. The V and J ends lost 4 bases and 5 bases, in that order; junction bases with no gene match: 8. CDR3 amino acids: CASSLPGQGLETQYF. The CDR3 DNA reads TGTGCCAGCAGCCTCCCGGGACAGGGGCTGGAGACCCAGTACTTC.

This clone was counted between two and nine times. The CDR3 here is CASSLGANAGEKLFF. In nucleotides, the CDR3 is TGTGCCAGCAGCTTAGGGGCTAATGCTGGGGAAAAACTGTTTTTT. This chain joins TRBV11-2 and TRBJ1-4; D ambiguous. The CDR3 length is 15 residues. Germline CDR1 and CDR2: SGHAT and FQNNGV. With 1 base removed from V and 8 bases from J, the gap between germline ends came to 14 bases.

The rearrangement joins TRBV29-1 to TRBJ2-1; TRBD1 matches 8 bases. V trimming: 7 bases; J trimming: 3 bases; junction bases outside the gene matches: 8. Germline CDR1 reads SQVTM; CDR2 reads ANQGSEA. The CDR3 runs 14 residues. CDR3 DNA: TGCAGCGCCCTACAGGGGGACCTCTACAATGAGCAGTTCTTC. Amino acids: CSALQGDLYNEQFF.

V gene TRBV2 combines with J gene TRBJ1-1, with 8 bases fitting TRBD1. The CDR3 is made up of 14 amino acids. Germline V CDR1 and CDR2: SNHLY, FYNNEI. The trim removed 8 bases at V and 2 bases at J, leaving 7 bases unmatched. The CDR3 DNA follows: TGTGCCAGCGATGGCACAGGGGGTAACACTGAAGCTTTCTTT. Translated: CASDGTGGNTEAFF.

This clone turned up a few times. This sequence joins TRBV4-1 and TRBJ1-1; D is undetermined. The V end lost 4 bases, the J end lost 1 base, and 13 bases lay between the germline ends. The CDR3 has 15 residues. CDR1 is MGHRA and CDR2 is YSYEKL in the germline V gene. The CDR3 reads CASSRPEAPNTEAFF. The CDR3 nucleotides are TGCGCCAGCAGCCGTCCCGAGGCTCCGAACACTGAAGCTTTCTTT.

V usage is TRBV5-5 and J usage is TRBJ1-2; maybe TRBD1 (6 bases). Germline CDR1 SGHKS, CDR2 YYEKEE (reference sequence). Trimming shortened V by 6 bases and J by 6 bases, and 9 bases separated the two germline ends. The CDR3 totals 11 residues. CDR3 sequence reads: CASIQGNGYTF. The CDR3, as DNA: TGTGCCAGCATCCAGGGGAATGGCTACACCTTC.

The rearrangement links TRBV18 to TRBJ2-3; the D gene is possibly TRBD2 (6 bases). CDR3 length: 15 amino acids. CDR1 is KGHSH and CDR2 is LQKENI in the germline V gene. Trimming left V 2 bases short and J 4 bases short, with 13 bases between. Here the CDR3 reads CASSPGGFEPDTQYF. Written as DNA, the CDR3 is TGTGCCAGCTCACCAGGAGGGTTTGAGCCAGATACGCAGTATTTT.

The J gene is TRBJ2-7, the V gene TRBV18; tentative D call: TRBD2 (5 bases). In germline, CDR1 is KGHSH, CDR2 LQKENI. The CDR3 length is 13 residues. Trimming stripped 4 bases from V and 6 bases from J, with 13 bases between. The CDR3 coding sequence is TGTGCCAGCTCACTCTCAAGGACTGGCGAGCAGTACTTC. Its translation is CASSLSRTGEQYF.

The chain couples TRBV11-2 to TRBJ2-2; 8 bases map to TRBD1. The CDR3 covers 16 residues. Germline CDR1 reads SGHAT; CDR2 reads FQNNGV. Germline trimming cut 2 bases from V and 2 bases from J; bases unmatched to any gene: 4. The CDR3 bases are TGTGCCAGCAGCTTAAGACAGGGGCTAAACACCGGGGAGCTGTTTTTT. This translates into CASSLRQGLNTGELFF.

The chain couples TRBV11-2 to TRBJ2-2; D is unresolved. The length of the CDR3 is 15 residues. Per germline, CDR1 SGHAT and CDR2 FQNNGV. Trimming pared 1 base from V and 2 bases from J, leaving 8 bases between. The CDR3 reads CASSLADFNTGELFF. Written as DNA, the CDR3 is TGTGCCAGCAGCTTAGCAGACTTTAACACCGGGGAGCTGTTTTTT.

This clone was seen only once. V usage is TRBV6-1 and J usage is TRBJ2-7; 8 positions match TRBD1. The CDR3 has 13 residues. Germline-derived CDR1 and CDR2 are MNHNS and SASEGT. The trim removed 7 bases at V and 2 bases at J, leaving 4 bases unmatched. CDR3 coding DNA: TGTGCCAGCAAAGACAGGGGTACCTACGAGCAGTACTTC. This gives the protein CASKDRGTYEQYF.

To note about this clone: The junction differs from germline at one of its ends, possibly a read error. This chain links TRBV7-7 with TRBJ2-1; tentative D call: TRBD2 (7 bases). This CDR3 contains 16 residues. CDR1 and CDR2 (germline): SSHAT, FNYEAQ (reference sequence). The CDR3 DNA follows: TGTGCTAGCAGCTTAGCTGGCGGGGGCCCCTACAATGAGCAGTTCTTC. Its protein is CASSLAGGGPYNEQFF.

The rearrangement uses TRBV2 and TRBJ1-3; tentative D call: TRBD1 (6 bases). This CDR3 comprises 15 residues. Germline V gene lookup returns CDR1 SNHLY and CDR2 FYNNEI. Between the trimmed V and J ends, which lost 4 bases and 6 bases, there was a span of 16 bases. The CDR3 sequence is CASSVMYRVINTIYF. CDR3 DNA sequence: TGTGCCAGCAGTGTTATGTACAGGGTTATAAACACCATATATTTT. Full variable domain (rest looked up from reference TRBV2 and TRBJ1-3): EPEVTQTPSHQVTQMGQEVILRCVPISNHLYFYWYRQILGQKVEFLVSFYNNEISEKSEIFDDQFSVERPDGSNFTLKIRSTKLEDSAMYFCASSVMYRVINTIYFGEGSWLTVV.

The V call is TRBV2, the J call TRBJ2-3; D is unclear. This CDR3 has 13 residues. Deletions cut 11 bases from V and 3 bases from J, with 15 bases between. Germline CDR1 and CDR2: SNHLY and FYNNEI. In DNA form, the CDR3 reads TGTGCCTTCACCGGCCCGACTACAGATACGCAGTATTTT. Translation gives CAFTGPTTDTQYF. Full variable domain (rest looked up from reference TRBV2 and TRBJ2-3): EPEVTQTPSHQVTQMGQEVILRCVPISNHLYFYWYRQILGQKVEFLVSFYNNEISEKSEIFDDQFSVERPDGSNFTLKIRSTKLEDSAMYFCAFTGPTTDTQYFGPGTRLTVL.

The chain is built from TRBV6-1 and TRBJ2-5; no clear D gene. CDR1 is MNHNS and CDR2 is SASEGT in the germline V gene. The CDR3 covers 12 residues. The CDR3 loop reads CVIKRAQETQYF. The CDR3 bases are TGTGTCATCAAGAGAGCACAAGAGACCCAGTACTTC.

This clone was recorded a few times. This rearrangement joins TRBV6-6 to TRBJ1-1; D gene unclear. The ends were cut back, 0 bases at V and 1 base at J, with 6 bases in the middle. The CDR3 runs to 14 residues. CDR1 and CDR2 (germline): MNHNY, SVGAGI (reference sequence). The CDR3, as DNA: TGTGCCAGCAGTTACTCGACTGGGAACACTGAAGCTTTCTTT. It codes for CASSYSTGNTEAFF.

The V and J genes are TRBV5-6 and TRBJ1-2; tentative D call: TRBD1 (6 bases). V lost 0 bases, J lost 6 bases, and 15 bases lay in between. The CDR3 contains 15 residues. CDR1 is SGHDT and CDR2 is YYEEEE in the germline V gene. The DNA of the CDR3 is TGTGCCAGCAGCTTGGACAGGGTAACGATTAATGGCTACACCTTC. It translates to CASSLDRVTINGYTF.

The V call is TRBV27, the J call TRBJ2-7; D might be TRBD2 (7 bases). The ends were cut back, 2 bases at V and 7 bases at J, with 18 bases in the middle. The CDR3 sequence is 15 residues long. Germline V lookup: CDR1 MNHEY, CDR2 SMNVEV (reference sequence). CDR3 coding DNA: TGTGCCAGCAGTTTAGTGAGGGGGGGTTTGTGTGAGCAGTACTTC. It encodes CASSLVRGGLCEQYF.

This clone showed up just once. Compared with germline, one end of the junction differs, possibly owing to a read error. J is TRBJ2-2 and V is TRBV4-3, with TRBD2 matching over 7 bases. CDR1 is LGHNA, CDR2 YSLEER, per germline. This CDR3 spans 18 amino acids. This chain's CDR3 is CASSQGRSGTRRTGELFF. CDR3 DNA sequence: TGCGCCAGCAGTCAAGGACGGAGCGGGACCAGGAGAACCGGGGAGCTGTTTTTT.

The J gene is TRBJ1-1, the V gene TRBV7-6, with D possibly matching TRBD1 (5 bases). CDR1 and CDR2 from the germline V gene are SGHVS and FNYEAQ. The CDR3 has 13 amino acids. V was cut by 2 bases and J by 5 bases, with 9 bases left in between. The CDR3 loop is CASSLYRGTEAFF. The CDR3 bases are TGTGCCAGCAGCTTATATCGGGGGACTGAAGCTTTCTTT.

The chain joins TRBV19 to TRBJ1-5; 7 bases match TRBD1. The CDR3 extends over 16 amino acids. Germline CDR1 reads LNHDA; CDR2 reads SQIVND (reference sequence). The trim removed 5 bases at V and 1 base at J, leaving 8 bases unmatched. The CDR3 reads CASSLRTGVSNQPQHF. The CDR3 DNA reads as TGTGCCAGTAGTCTAAGGACAGGTGTCAGCAATCAGCCCCAGCATTTT. Looking up the rest from reference TRBV19 and TRBJ1-5 gives the full variable domain: DGGITQSPKYLFRKEGQNVTLSCEQNLNHDAMYWYRQDPGQGLRLIYYSQIVNDFQKGDIAEGYSVSREKKESFPLTVTSAQKNPTAFYLCASSLRTGVSNQPQHFGDGTRLSIL.

V usage is TRBV27 and J usage is TRBJ1-5; D is possibly TRBD1 (5 bases). The ends were cut back, 2 bases at V and 4 bases at J, with 9 bases in the middle. Germline V gene sequence: CDR1 MNHEY, CDR2 SMNVEV (reference sequence). The length of the CDR3 is 14 residues. CDR3 protein: CASSLARENQPQHF. Written as DNA, the CDR3 is TGTGCCAGCAGTTTAGCCAGGGAAAATCAGCCCCAGCATTTT.